The clone carrying this T cell receptor (beta chain) has only one observation. Its matching antigen is unknown. The sample is drawn from a study of a mutant IDH1 vaccine in newly diagnosed glioma. About the study: The study started vaccination 4-6 weeks after radiotherapy alone, or with temozolomide cycles.

Noted time point: week 35, safety follow-up. Each dose of the vaccine consisted of 300 ug of mutant IDH1 20-mer peptide, with topical imiquimod. The vaccination schedule gave patients eight doses in weeks 1, 3, 5, 7, 11, 15, 19 and 23. Profiling relied on immunoSEQ multiplex PCR, and the TCRdb table lists in-frame clones only, not all of them. In the table there are about 69,000 clones, around 87% of which are singletons. Study observations and caveats: It was about 94% of patients that developed vaccine-induced immune responses.

Trimming cost V 3 bases and J 6 bases, with 11 bases left between them. CDR1 is MNHEY and CDR2 is SMNVEV in the germline V gene (reference sequence). The CDR3 is 13 residues long. The rearrangement links TRBV27 to TRBJ1-1; no firm D call. This clonotype originated in a man younger than 45 with glioma. The source material was PBMCs, sampled from a glioma patient whose treatment included an IDH1 peptide vaccine. The CDR3 nucleotides are TGTGCCAGCAGTTTTGGCACAAATGCTGAAGCTTTCTTT. As protein: CASSFGTNAEAFF.